These T cell receptor beta chains were read from a single sample in a study of cytomegalovirus exposure and HLA in healthy donors. Profiling relied on immunoSEQ multiplex PCR, and the TCRdb table lists in-frame clones only, not all of them. The sample includes around 210,000 clones, 82% of them seen just once. Material: PBMCs. These receptors were obtained from a woman aged 40 to 50 in good health and CMV-seronegative. The CDR3 runs from the conserved cysteine through the conserved F or W. A D gene is named only where the DNA matches it firmly. Some rows have no size entry. The others give once, few or many, or a class for an expanded clone.

>TRBD1|.|TRBJ1-1|TRBV5-6
TGTGCCAGCAGCTCCCGGACAGGGCGGGGAACTGAAGCTTTCTTT
CASSSRTGRGTEAFF
>TRBD1|.|TRBJ2-2|TRBV9
TGTGCCAGCAGCGTAGTGGCGGGACAGGACCCGATCCCCTTGACCGGGGAGCTGTTTTTT
CASSVVAGQDPIPLTGELFF
>TRBD2|.|TRBJ2-2|TRBV5-4
TGTGCCAGTGGACTAGCGGGAGTGAACACCGGGGAGCTGTTTTTT
CASGLAGVNTGELFF
>.|.|TRBJ2-7|TRBV21-1
TGTGCCAGCACAAGCCCCCTAGCAGGAGATCGCTACGAGCAGTACTTC
CASTSPLAGDRYEQYF
>.|few|TRBJ1-2|TRBV2
TGTGCCAGCAGTACAGGGTACTATGGCTACACCTTC
CASSTGYYGYTF
>TRBD1|.|TRBJ1-1|TRBV7-2
TGTGCCAGCCAAAGGGACAGGGGTGGGACTGAAGCTTTCTTT
CASQRDRGGTEAFF
>TRBD1|.|TRBJ1-1|TRBV19
TGTGCCAGTAGTACCTCAGGGGGCTTGAACACTGAAGCTTTCTTT
CASSTSGGLNTEAFF
>.|.|TRBJ2-3|TRBV6-5
TGTGCCAGCAGTTACTCAGCTAGCGGCACAGATACGCAGTATTTT
CASSYSASGTDTQYF
>.|.|TRBJ2-1|TRBV11-2
TGTGCCAGCAGCCCCATAGTAGAGGAGCAGTTCTTC
CASSPIVEEQFF